Below are 20 T cell receptor beta chains sequenced from a single sample in a study of human T cells and chemical hapten exposure. TCRdb fed the RACE reads into MiXCR, producing one record per CDR3 protein. The table has more than 300,000 distinct CDR3 sequences, 5% to 6.5% seen once; the top ten hold just over 2.5%. The sample's time point: pre-sensitization, week 0. Treatment indicated: therapeutic diphenylcyclopropenone sensitization with weekly scalp DPC. This material consisted of whole blood, taken in connection with sensitization to the hapten diphenylcyclopropenone (DPC). These receptors were collected from a woman aged 45-65 years with alopecia areata. Some clones in this sample may be carry-over from other donors' samples.

This clonotype appeared many times. The CDR3 sequence is CASSFRASGGGLRDTQYF. The CDR3 nucleotides are TGTGCCAGCAGCTTCCGCGCTAGCGGGGGGGGGTTGAGAGATACGCAGTATTTT. This chain uses TRBV11-2 with TRBJ2-3, with TRBD2 matching over 12 bases. The length of the CDR3 is 18 residues. J gave up 5 bases and V 3 bases, and 12 bases lay outside the gene matches. Germline CDR1 is SGHAT and CDR2 is FQNNGV.

V usage is TRBV28 and J usage is TRBJ2-1, with 7 bases aligning to TRBD2. CDR1 is MDHEN, CDR2 SYDVKM, per germline. The CDR3 has 16 amino acids. V gave up 1 base and J gave up 9 bases; unmatched junction bases: 12. CDR3 loop: CASSLYRLAVGTEQFF. In nucleotides, the CDR3 is TGTGCCAGCAGTTTATATAGGCTAGCGGTCGGAACTGAGCAGTTCTTC.

This clonotype was counted at least ten times. This chain joins TRBV20-1 and TRBJ1-5; D ambiguous. The CDR3 is made up of 13 amino acids. From germline, CDR1 is DFQATT and CDR2 SNEGSKA (reference sequence). V dropped 6 bases and J dropped 5 bases, with 14 bases sitting between them. This chain's CDR3 is CSASSMGDQPQHF. Written as DNA, the CDR3 is TGCAGTGCCTCCTCCATGGGAGATCAGCCCCAGCATTTT.

This clonotype was seen ten or more times. V and J are TRBV2 and TRBJ2-3; 10 bases are a match to TRBD2. The CDR3 spans 15 residues. V shed 7 bases, J shed 4 bases, and the junction held 8 bases outside the gene matches. The germline gives CDR1 SNHLY, CDR2 FYNNEI. The CDR3 region has the DNA TGTGCCAGCAAGTCGTCACTAGCGGGGTCAGATACGCAGTATTTT. Translation: CASKSSLAGSDTQYF.

This clonotype was seen more than once but under ten times. The V call is TRBV9, the J call TRBJ2-1; 14 bases are a match to TRBD2. This CDR3 has 16 residues. CDR1 and CDR2 (germline): SGDLS, YYNGEE. Losses at the gene ends were 3 bases for V and 8 bases for J; bases not matched to a gene: 7. In DNA form, the CDR3 reads TGTGCCAGCAGCGGAATGACTAGCGGGAGGGCCCATGAGCAGTTCTTC. It yields the protein CASSGMTSGRAHEQFF.

This clonotype was detected ten times or more. The J gene is TRBJ2-3, the V gene TRBV20-1; 14 bases are shared with TRBD2. CDR3 length equals 19 residues. Germline values: CDR1 DFQATT, CDR2 SNEGSKA (reference sequence). J was trimmed by 4 bases and V by 0 bases; bases with no gene match: 12. CDR3: CSARDTLRLAGGLADTQYF. Here the CDR3 DNA reads TGCAGTGCTAGAGATACACTTAGACTAGCGGGGGGGCTCGCAGATACGCAGTATTTT.

This clonotype has at least ten counts. This chain links TRBV7-2 with TRBJ2-5, with TRBD2 as a possible D gene (6 bases). Trimming removed 8 bases at V and 5 bases at J, with 18 bases between. Germline V lookup: CDR1 SGHTA, CDR2 FQGNSA. The CDR3 has 14 residues. The chain's CDR3 is CASSRETSVETQYF. For the CDR3, the DNA is TGTGCCAGCTCACGGGAGACATCTGTGGAGACCCAGTACTTC.

V is TRBV12-3 or TRBV12-4 and J is TRBJ1-1; D possibly corresponds to TRBD1 (5 bases). Trimming took 8 bases from V and 1 from J, leaving 14 bases between them. This CDR3 region has 14 residues. The CDR3 region has the DNA TGTGCCAGCGGGGGATGGACGGGGAACACTGAAGCTTTCTTT. The encoded protein is CASGGWTGNTEAFF.

This clonotype was counted at least ten times. The genes are TRBV7-2 and TRBJ2-3; a possible D gene is TRBD2 (6 bases). The germline V and J ends were trimmed by 5 bases and 2 bases, with 17 bases remaining between them. The CDR3 covers 16 residues. Germline CDR1 reads SGHTA; CDR2 reads FQGNSA. The DNA for the CDR3 is TGTGCCAGCAGCCGTCCTGGTAGCGGTTACACAGATACGCAGTATTTT. Translation: CASSRPGSGYTDTQYF.

The chain has TRBV29-1 and TRBJ2-3, with TRBD1 identical over 9 bases. Germline V CDR1 and CDR2: SQVTM, ANQGSEA. The CDR3 is made up of 15 amino acids. V was clipped by 3 bases and J by 1 base; unmatched bases: 5. The chain's CDR3 is CSVEGGQGGTDTQYF. In DNA, the CDR3 is TGCAGCGTTGAGGGGGGACAGGGCGGCACAGATACGCAGTATTTT.

V gene TRBV29-1 combines with J gene TRBJ2-7; TRBD2 is a possible D gene (5 bases). Trimming shortened V by 6 bases and J by 3 bases, and 12 bases separated the two germline ends. Germline CDR1 and CDR2: SQVTM and ANQGSEA. The CDR3 consists of 12 residues. CDR3 bases: TGCAGCGTGCAGGACCGGGACTACGAGCAGTACTTC. This sequence encodes CSVQDRDYEQYF.

This clonotype was observed at least ten times. The chain is built from TRBV28 and TRBJ2-7; 8 bases are a match to TRBD1. V shed 8 bases and J 4 bases; nucleotides not matched to a gene: 10. Germline assignment: CDR1 MDHEN and CDR2 SYDVKM. The CDR3 contains 14 residues. The CDR3 loop reads CASLPGDRSYEQYF. CDR3 nucleotide sequence: TGTGCCAGCCTTCCTGGGGACAGGTCTTACGAGCAGTACTTC.

The genes are TRBV12-3 or TRBV12-4 and TRBJ1-4; D is unresolved. Trimming removed 0 bases at V and 5 bases at J, with 10 bases between. There are 15 residues in the CDR3. The CDR3 is CASSLAVKGNEKLFF. DNA of the CDR3: TGTGCCAGCAGTTTAGCAGTAAAAGGGAATGAAAAACTGTTTTTT.

This clonotype has just a few counts. The chain uses TRBV6-2 or TRBV6-3 and TRBJ1-6, with no clear D. Trimming stripped 4 bases from V and 11 bases from J, with 18 bases between. The CDR3 length is 15 residues. The germline V gene has CDR1 MNHEY and CDR2 SVGEGT. This chain's CDR3 is CASSSPDLQRPPLHF. For the CDR3, the DNA is TGTGCCAGCAGTTCTCCGGACCTCCAGCGGCCACCCCTCCACTTT.

This clonotype was recorded a few times. The gene calls are TRBV10-3 and TRBJ2-2, with D perhaps TRBD2 (5 bases). The germline V gene has CDR1 ENHRY and CDR2 SYGVKD. V was trimmed by 2 bases and J by 6 bases, leaving 13 bases between them. This CDR3 spans 15 amino acids. This chain's CDR3 is CAISEPASMAGELFF. The CDR3 DNA follows: TGTGCCATCAGTGAGCCGGCTAGCATGGCCGGGGAGCTGTTTTTT.

This clonotype was detected ten times or more. V is TRBV20-1 and J is TRBJ2-1, with 10 bases that match TRBD2. Germline V gives CDR1 DFQATT, CDR2 SNEGSKA (reference sequence). The ends lost 6 bases at V and 5 bases at J; junction bases unmatched: 4. The CDR3 totals 13 residues. In DNA, the CDR3 is TGCAGTGCCTTAGCGGGAGGCGACAATGAGCAGTTCTTC. Its protein is CSALAGGDNEQFF.

This clonotype was seen repeatedly, ten times or more. The chain combines TRBV12-3 or TRBV12-4 with TRBJ2-3; the D gene could be TRBD1 or TRBD2 (5 bases each). V lost 7 bases and J lost 4, with 15 bases in between. This CDR3 comprises 14 residues. CDR3 residues: CASILGRAADTQYF. As DNA, the CDR3 is TGTGCCAGCATCCTGGGACGGGCTGCAGATACGCAGTATTTT.

The genes are TRBV6-5 and TRBJ2-3; 12 positions match TRBD2. This CDR3 has 19 amino acids. Germline CDR1 reads MNHEY; CDR2 reads SVGAGI. V was pared by 6 bases and J by 0 bases, with 13 bases of the junction left unmatched. DNA of the CDR3: TGTGCCAGCAGCTACAGACTGGGACTAGCGGGTGCTAGCACAGATACGCAGTATTTT. Translation: CASSYRLGLAGASTDTQYF.

This clonotype was seen ten or more times. V usage is TRBV20-1 and J usage is TRBJ1-5; D is unresolved. Between the trimmed V and J ends, which lost 3 bases and 7 bases, there was a span of 13 bases. CDR1 and CDR2 from the germline V gene are DFQATT and SNEGSKA (reference sequence). CDR3 size: 13 residues. CDR3 region: CSASDGEGQPQHF. DNA for the CDR3: TGCAGTGCTAGTGATGGGGAGGGACAGCCCCAGCATTTT.

The chain links TRBV27 to TRBJ2-7; D gene ambiguous. The CDR3 has 15 amino acids. V lost 6 bases and J lost 9, with 24 bases in between. CDR1 MNHEY and CDR2 SMNVEV come from the germline V gene (reference sequence). CDR3 bases: TGTGCCAGCAGCCCCCAGAGGCCACTACGATTCGGGCAGTACTTC. It specifies CASSPQRPLRFGQYF.